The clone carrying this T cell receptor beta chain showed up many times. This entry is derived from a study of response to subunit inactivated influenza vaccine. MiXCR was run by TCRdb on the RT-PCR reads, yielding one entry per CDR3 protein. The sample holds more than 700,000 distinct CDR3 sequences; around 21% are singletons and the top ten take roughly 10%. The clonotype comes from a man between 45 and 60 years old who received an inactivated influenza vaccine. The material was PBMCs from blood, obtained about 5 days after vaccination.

CDR3 nucleotides: TGTGCCACCGCGGAGCTGGTGCCAGATACGCAGTATTTT. It specifies CATAELVPDTQYF. The V call is TRBV15, the J call TRBJ2-3, with unresolved D. The CDR3 spans 13 residues. The V gene lost 8 bases and the J gene lost 4 bases, with 13 bases spanning the gap. CDR1 is LNHNV, CDR2 YYDKDF, per germline (reference sequence). The whole variable domain, filled in from reference TRBV15 and TRBJ2-3, reads DAMVIQNPRYQVTQFGKPVTLSCSQTLNHNVMYWYQQKSSQAPKLLFHYYDKDFNNEADTPDNFQSRRPNTSFCFLDIRSPGLGDTAMYLCATAELVPDTQYFGPGTRLTVL.